The 30 T cell receptor beta chains presented below share a single source sample, sequenced in a study of regulatory T cells in long-lasting Graves disease. Building the TCR beta libraries relied on iRepertoire HTBI primers, and CDR3 regions underwent Arm-PCR. From the multiplex PCR reads, TCRdb called clonotypes with MiXCR, one entry per CDR3 protein. The table includes roughly 400,000 distinct CDR3 sequences, 21% detected once. Time point reported: persistent/refractory GD, antithyroid drugs over 5 years with positive TRAb. The TCR library was made from RNA extracted from PBMCs. The sequenced sample was peripheral blood mononuclear cells (PBMCs), obtained when the disease was refractory, from a patient treated with antithyroid drugs. Receptors originate from a female donor with Graves disease.

J is TRBJ2-1 and V is TRBV7-9; D ambiguous. CDR1 and CDR2 from the germline V gene are SEHNR and FQNEAQ (reference sequence). CDR3 length equals 15 residues. V was shortened by 1 base and J by 8 bases, with 15 bases between the two germline ends. The CDR3 loop is CASSLGRRFIDEQFF. In DNA form, the CDR3 reads TGTGCCAGCAGCTTAGGCAGGAGATTCATCGATGAGCAGTTCTTC.

This clonotype has more than one count but fewer than ten. This chain uses TRBV7-9 with TRBJ1-6; the D is unclear. The CDR3 is made up of 10 amino acids. Trimming removed 8 bases from V and 9 bases from J, with 5 bases in between. Germline CDR1 is SEHNR and CDR2 is FQNEAQ (reference sequence). CDR3 residues: CASPRSPLHF. CDR3 DNA: TGTGCCAGCCCGCGTTCACCCCTCCACTTT.

The chain joins TRBV20-1 to TRBJ2-2; D gene uncertain. Per germline, CDR1 DFQATT and CDR2 SNEGSKA (reference sequence). The CDR3 sequence is 16 residues long. Trimming pared 0 bases from V and 3 bases from J, leaving 14 bases between. Here the CDR3 DNA reads TGCAGTGCTAGAGATCTAGGTGGGCAGCACACCGGGGAGCTGTTTTTT. Its translation: CSARDLGGQHTGELFF.

This clonotype was counted a few times. The chain uses TRBV10-3 and TRBJ2-1; tentative D call: TRBD2 (6 bases). The germline V gene encodes CDR1 ENHRY and CDR2 SYGVKD. Trimming pared 3 bases from V and 6 bases from J, leaving 18 bases between. This CDR3 is 16 amino acids long. CDR3 coding DNA: TGTGCCATCAGTGAATTGGAGGGCGTATATCCCAATGAGCAGTTCTTC. It codes for CAISELEGVYPNEQFF.

This clonotype was seen a handful of times. The CDR3 DNA reads TGCAGTGCTAGAAGGGGACAGCCTAATGAAAAACTGTTTTTT. Its protein product is CSARRGQPNEKLFF. The rearrangement joins TRBV20-1 to TRBJ1-4; TRBD1 agrees at 7 bases. Germline V gives CDR1 DFQATT, CDR2 SNEGSKA (reference sequence). The ends lost 2 bases at V and 3 bases at J; junction bases unmatched: 3. The CDR3 is 14 residues long.

The V call is TRBV20-1, the J call TRBJ2-7, with a possible D match to TRBD2 (6 bases). Germline V lookup: CDR1 DFQATT, CDR2 SNEGSKA (reference sequence). CDR3 length: 13 amino acids. The CDR3 DNA follows: TGCAGGGCGGGGCGGGAAGATTCCTACGAGCAGTACTTC. It codes for CRAGREDSYEQYF.

This clonotype showed up many times. J is TRBJ2-5 and V is TRBV20-1, with D maybe TRBD2 (6 bases). The germline CDR1 and CDR2 sequences are DFQATT and SNEGSKA (reference sequence). The CDR3 loop spans 13 amino acids. V gave up 2 bases and J gave up 3 bases, with 10 bases separating them. The CDR3 coding sequence is TGCAGTGCTAGACGTGGGGGGAAAGAGACCCAGTACTTC. Translation gives CSARRGGKETQYF.

This clonotype was found many times. The V call is TRBV29-1, the J call TRBJ2-5; 12 positions agree with TRBD2. CDR3 size: 16 residues. Germline CDR1 SQVTM, CDR2 ANQGSEA. V trimming: 6 bases; J trimming: 4 bases; junction bases outside the gene matches: 12. CDR3: CSVESSGRAGGETQYF. For the CDR3, the DNA is TGCAGCGTCGAATCTAGCGGGAGGGCCGGGGGAGAGACCCAGTACTTC.

Comment on this clonotype: A read error is possible here, since a much larger clone lies one base away. The chain uses TRBV10-3 and TRBJ2-7, with TRBD2 as a possible D gene (6 bases). CDR1 and CDR2 (germline): ENHRY, SYGVKD. Trimming took off 3 bases at V and 0 bases at J, with 15 bases between the two ends. The CDR3 contains 16 residues. Written as DNA, the CDR3 is TGTGCCATCAGTGACTTGCAGCTGACTAGCTCCTACGAGCAGTACTTC. It translates to CAISDLQLTSSYEQYF.

V usage is TRBV2 and J usage is TRBJ2-3; TRBD2 aligns across 8 bases. The CDR3 is 14 amino acids. The V gene end was trimmed by 5 bases and the J gene end by 6 bases; junction bases not matched to a gene: 7. Germline V gene sequence: CDR1 SNHLY, CDR2 FYNNEI. DNA of the CDR3: TGTGCCAGCAGTCTGAGCGGGAGAGGGGATACGCAGTATTTT. Protein: CASSLSGRGDTQYF.

This chain connects TRBV20-1 to TRBJ1-4, with D possibly being TRBD1 (6 bases). Trimming cost V 5 bases and J 0 bases, with 16 bases left between them. CDR3 length: 16 amino acids. Germline CDR1 is DFQATT and CDR2 is SNEGSKA (reference sequence). CDR3 amino acids: CSALGGSHATNEKLFF. CDR3 sequence (DNA): TGCAGTGCTTTGGGGGGCTCCCATGCAACTAATGAAAAACTGTTTTTT.

The chain links TRBV5-1 to TRBJ2-2; TRBD2 matches 7 bases. This CDR3 is 18 amino acids long. Germline V gene data show CDR1 as SGHRS and CDR2 as YFSETQ. V gave up 0 bases and J gave up 3 bases; unmatched junction bases: 11. The CDR3 protein is CASSLADLGGIYTGELFF. In nucleotides, the CDR3 is TGCGCCAGCAGCTTGGCTGATTTGGGGGGGATCTACACCGGGGAGCTGTTTTTT. The variable domain in full, completed from reference TRBV5-1 and TRBJ2-2, reads KAGVTQTPRYLIKTRGQQVTLSCSPISGHRSVSWYQQTPGQGLQFLFEYFSETQRNKGNFPGRFSGRQFSNSRSEMNVSTLELGDSALYLCASSLADLGGIYTGELFFGEGSRLTVL.

The table lists this clonotype with a few counts. The CDR3 protein is CASSTGTQGYSPLHF. In DNA, the CDR3 is TGTGCCAGCAGTACCGGGACCCAGGGGTATTCACCCCTCCACTTT. The chain links TRBV6-1 to TRBJ1-6; maybe TRBD1 (6 bases). This CDR3 is 15 amino acids long. The germline V gene has CDR1 MNHNS and CDR2 SASEGT. Deletions cut 5 bases from V and 8 bases from J, with 16 bases between.

The rearrangement joins TRBV7-9 to TRBJ2-7; D is perhaps TRBD1 (5 bases). The V end was cut by 0 bases, the J end by 5 bases, with 14 bases between. This CDR3 is 15 amino acids long. CDR1 and CDR2 (germline): SEHNR, FQNEAQ (reference sequence). CDR3 in DNA: TGTGCCAGCAGCTTAGCGCAAGGGGCGCGCGACGAGCAGTACTTC. Its translation: CASSLAQGARDEQYF.

V gene TRBV18 combines with J gene TRBJ2-2; D gene unclear. Between the trimmed V and J ends, which lost 1 base and 2 bases, there was a span of 8 bases. Per the germline V gene, CDR1 is KGHSH and CDR2 is LQKENI. The CDR3 contains 15 residues. CDR3 bases: TGTGCCAGCTCACCACAGCCCGCTAACACCGGGGAGCTGTTTTTT. Encoded protein: CASSPQPANTGELFF.

As for this clonotype: This may arise from a read error, as a much more abundant clone is one base away. Likely a read error: the CDR3 ends without its conserved phenylalanine or tryptophan. V usage is TRBV13 and J usage is TRBJ1-1, with D possibly being TRBD1 (6 bases). The CDR3 spans 14 residues. Germline assignment: CDR1 PRHDT and CDR2 FYEKMQ (reference sequence). V gave up 5 bases and J gave up 0 bases, with 10 bases separating them. The CDR3 protein is CASSPGHLNTEAFL. CDR3 nucleotides: TGTGCCAGCAGCCCGGGACACCTGAACACTGAAGCTTTCCTT.

This clonotype was counted a few times. The V gene is TRBV11-1, the J gene TRBJ2-2; a possible D gene is TRBD1 (6 bases). The CDR3 is 16 amino acids. V lost 4 bases and J lost 1, with 13 bases in between. Germline V gene data show CDR1 as SGHAT and CDR2 as FQDESV (reference sequence). The CDR3 DNA is TGTGCCAGCAGCTCAACAGGGAGAGTGAACACCGGGGAGCTGTTTTTT. This sequence encodes CASSSTGRVNTGELFF.

Ten or more counts support this clonotype. This chain connects TRBV11-2 to TRBJ2-7, with D perhaps TRBD2 (5 bases). This CDR3 is built from 14 residues. CDR1 is SGHAT, CDR2 FQNNGV, per germline. Deletions cut 0 bases from V and 5 bases from J, with 11 bases between. The chain's CDR3 is CASSLDGTGNEQYF. The CDR3 nucleotides read TGTGCCAGCAGCTTAGATGGTACGGGGAACGAGCAGTACTTC.

The rearrangement links TRBV3-1 to TRBJ2-1; TRBD2 matches at 13 bases. V gave up 1 base and J gave up 16 bases; unmatched junction bases: 13. This CDR3 comprises 16 residues. The germline CDR1 and CDR2 sequences are LGHDT and YNNKEL (reference sequence). The CDR3 is CASSQAPVTSGRERFF. CDR3 sequence (DNA): TGTGCCAGCAGCCAAGCACCCGTAACTAGCGGGAGGGAGCGCTTCTTC.

The chain combines TRBV18 with TRBJ2-3, with 10 bases lining up with TRBD1. V gave up 3 bases and J gave up 3 bases; unmatched junction bases: 3. CDR1 and CDR2 (germline): KGHSH, LQKENI. The CDR3 loop spans 15 amino acids. The CDR3 DNA is TGTGCCAGCTCACCCCGGGACAGGGGAACAGATACGCAGTATTTT. Amino acids: CASSPRDRGTDTQYF.

This clonotype was seen many times. The CDR3 loop reads CASIPGSPYEQYF. As DNA, the CDR3 is TGTGCCAGCATTCCAGGGTCCCCCTACGAGCAGTACTTC. The chain joins TRBV6-1 to TRBJ2-7, with D possibly TRBD1 on 5 matching bases. V gave up 7 bases and J gave up 2 bases, with 12 bases separating them. The CDR3 has 13 residues. Germline V gene data show CDR1 as MNHNS and CDR2 as SASEGT.

This clonotype was detected ten times or more. The rearrangement joins TRBV18 to TRBJ2-7, with unresolved D. The CDR3 sequence is 14 residues long. V was pared by 3 bases and J by 2 bases, with 11 bases between. Germline CDR1 KGHSH, CDR2 LQKENI. DNA for the CDR3: TGTGCCAGCTCACCCCAAGACTCTGCCTACGAGCAGTACTTC. Its protein product is CASSPQDSAYEQYF.

J is TRBJ2-7 and V is TRBV3-1; D could derive from TRBD1 or TRBD2 (5 bases each). V was pared by 3 bases and J by 3 bases, with 18 bases between. The CDR3 consists of 16 residues. The germline gives CDR1 LGHDT, CDR2 YNNKEL (reference sequence). CDR3 sequence reads: CASSQIGTEKNYEQYF. The CDR3 DNA sequence: TGTGCCAGCAGCCAGATCGGGACGGAGAAAAACTACGAGCAGTACTTC.

This clonotype was seen only a few times. V usage is TRBV6-1 and J usage is TRBJ2-5; D ambiguous. CDR3 size: 17 residues. Looked up from germline, CDR1 is MNHNS and CDR2 is SASEGT. The V end lost 3 bases, the J end lost 2 bases, and 19 bases lay between the germline ends. In DNA, the CDR3 is TGTGCCAGCAGTGACCAGCCCCGGACGGCCCGTCAAGAGACCCAGTACTTC. Translated, it gives CASSDQPRTARQETQYF.

As regards this clonotype: Without the conserved terminal phenylalanine or tryptophan, this CDR3 likely stems from a read error. The chain is built from TRBV12-3 or TRBV12-4 and TRBJ2-7; D remains ambiguous. The germline V and J ends were trimmed by 1 base and 4 bases, with 5 bases remaining between them. CDR3 size: 12 residues. This CDR3 reads CASSLVSYEQYS. In DNA form, the CDR3 reads TGTGCCAGCAGTTTAGTTTCTTACGAGCAGTACTCC.

The V call is TRBV28, the J call TRBJ2-2; tentative D call: TRBD1 (5 bases). The CDR3 runs to 16 residues. Trimming took 6 bases from V and 6 from J, leaving 20 bases between them. Germline assignment: CDR1 MDHEN and CDR2 SYDVKM. DNA for the CDR3: TGTGCCAGCAGCGACCCCCCAGTCCCAGGGTCCGGGGAGCTGTTTTTT. Its translation: CASSDPPVPGSGELFF.

At least ten counts were recorded for this clonotype. V gene TRBV2 combines with J gene TRBJ2-2; 7 nucleotides line up with TRBD1. The CDR3 contains 19 residues. Germline CDR1 reads SNHLY; CDR2 reads FYNNEI. V dropped 7 bases and J dropped 3; count of bases not matched to a gene: 20. The CDR3 protein is CASNLYIDRASFDTGELFF. In DNA form, the CDR3 reads TGTGCCAGCAACCTCTATATCGACAGGGCTAGTTTCGACACCGGGGAGCTGTTTTTT. Looking up the rest from reference TRBV2 and TRBJ2-2 gives the full variable domain: EPEVTQTPSHQVTQMGQEVILRCVPISNHLYFYWYRQILGQKVEFLVSFYNNEISEKSEIFDDQFSVERPDGSNFTLKIRSTKLEDSAMYFCASNLYIDRASFDTGELFFGEGSRLTVL.

V gene TRBV27 combines with J gene TRBJ2-6; 7 bases fit TRBD1. This CDR3 comprises 20 residues. Germline loops: CDR1 MNHEY, CDR2 SMNVEV (reference sequence). After removal of 6 bases from V and 0 bases from J, the junction contained 17 bases not matched to a gene. CDR3 DNA sequence: TGTGCCAGCAGCTCTCTCATCCCCGGGACAGCCGTCTCTGGGGCCAACGTCCTGACTTTC. It yields the protein CASSSLIPGTAVSGANVLTF.

This clonotype was observed many times. The J gene is TRBJ2-7, the V gene TRBV28; the D gene is possibly TRBD1 (6 bases). CDR1 is MDHEN, CDR2 SYDVKM, per germline. The V gene lost 6 bases and the J gene lost 6 bases, with 12 bases spanning the gap. The CDR3 spans 12 residues. The CDR3 sequence is CASSFTGSEQYF. The CDR3 DNA follows: TGTGCCAGCAGCTTCACAGGGAGCGAGCAGTACTTC.

This chain uses TRBV7-6 with TRBJ2-2, with a weak D call TRBD2 (6 bases). Germline CDR1 is SGHVS and CDR2 is FNYEAQ. With 2 bases removed from V and 5 bases from J, the gap between germline ends came to 15 bases. CDR3 length: 16 residues. CDR3: CASSLLAEEGTGELFF. Written as DNA, the CDR3 is TGTGCCAGCAGCTTACTTGCGGAGGAGGGGACCGGGGAGCTGTTTTTT.